A single T cell receptor (beta chain) is shown here with its context. Its antigen is not known. The CDR3 runs 14 residues. The V gene lost 8 bases and the J gene lost 2 bases, with 15 bases spanning the gap. CDR1 and CDR2 from the germline V gene are MNHEY and SVGAGI. Of the isolated RNA, all was reverse transcribed, and so the sequenced material was expressed TCRB transcripts. Data came from immunoSEQ multiplex PCR; TCRdb stores just in-frame clones and leaves some out. The sample gives hundreds of thousands of clones, more than 13% of which show up once; 0.035% to 0.045% is in the top ten. This specimen comes from a study of beta chain features in type 1 diabetes. Across the study: All samples combined gave roughly 100,000,000 sorted cells for examination.

Isolation of CD4+ naive, central memory, regulatory and stem cell-like memory cells was achieved by sorting via CD45RO/CCR7/CD25/CD127/CD95/CD27. Sorted cells reached over 95% purity in every population. General study points: Patients' naive, central memory and Treg TCRB repertoires seemed closer to one another than those of healthy donors. Type 1 diabetes patients had moderately but significantly shorter TCRB CDR3s in all four CD4+ subsets.

The sample comprised naive CD4+ T cells from blood. The chain joins TRBV6-5 to TRBJ2-5, with no clear D. This clonotype originated in a man aged 18 to 30 with type 1 diabetes. The CDR3: CASSSVPTQETQYF. The CDR3 DNA follows: TGTGCCAGCTCATCCGTACCGACACAAGAGACCCAGTACTTC.